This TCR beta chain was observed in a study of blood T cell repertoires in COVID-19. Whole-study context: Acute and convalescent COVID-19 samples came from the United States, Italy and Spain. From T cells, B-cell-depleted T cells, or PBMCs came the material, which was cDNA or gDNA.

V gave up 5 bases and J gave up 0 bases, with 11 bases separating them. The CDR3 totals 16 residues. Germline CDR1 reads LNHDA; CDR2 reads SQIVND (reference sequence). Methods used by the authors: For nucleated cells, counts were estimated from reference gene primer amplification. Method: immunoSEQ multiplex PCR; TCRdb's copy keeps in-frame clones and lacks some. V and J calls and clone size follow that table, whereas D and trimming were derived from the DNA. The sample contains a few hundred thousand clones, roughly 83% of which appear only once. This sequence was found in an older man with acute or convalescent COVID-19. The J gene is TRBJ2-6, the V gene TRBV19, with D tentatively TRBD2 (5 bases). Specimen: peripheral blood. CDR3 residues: CASSLGGGSGANVLTF. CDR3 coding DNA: TGTGCCAGTAGTTTAGGAGGAGGCTCTGGGGCCAACGTCCTGACTTTC.